Shown below are 16 T cell receptor beta chains from a single sample sequenced in a study of blood T cell repertoires in COVID-19 (TCRdb year 2020). Library preparation was by the immunoSEQ multiplex PCR assay. Here the immuneACCESS table is served through TCRdb, limited to in-frame sequences with V and J called. Missing clones are a known gap in these copies; in checked studies unresolved V genes cover under half, and the rest lacks a known reason. The sample data list about 400,000 clones, and approximately 86% of these were observed just once. Around 2.1% of the sample is taken by the ten largest. What was sequenced was PBMCs or T cells enriched from blood (not recorded which). Every receptor here comes from a woman between 40 and 50 years old with acute COVID-19.

CDR3 DNA: TGCGCCAGCAGCCCAGGACAATATGGCTACACCTTC. Translating it yields CASSPGQYGYTF. The chain is built from TRBV5-1 and TRBJ1-2; maybe TRBD1 (5 bases). V lost 4 bases and J 5 bases, leaving 9 bases between the germline ends. The CDR3 covers 12 residues. Germline CDR1 and CDR2: SGHRS and YFSETQ.

V and J are TRBV29-1 and TRBJ2-3; 7 positions match TRBD1. With V trimmed by 6 bases and J by 0 bases, 6 bases remained unmatched. This CDR3 spans 14 amino acids. CDR1 is SQVTM, CDR2 ANQGSEA, per germline. This CDR3 is CSVDPGQSTDTQYF. In nucleotides, the CDR3 is TGCAGCGTAGACCCGGGACAGAGCACAGATACGCAGTATTTT.

The V gene is TRBV19, the J gene TRBJ1-5, with 9 bases that match TRBD1. CDR1 LNHDA and CDR2 SQIVND come from the germline V gene (reference sequence). This CDR3 has 14 amino acids. J gave up 5 bases and V 4 bases, and 3 bases lay outside the gene matches. The CDR3 coding sequence is TGTGCCAGTAGTAGGGACAGGGACCATCAGCCCCAGCATTTT. Translation gives CASSRDRDHQPQHF.

The chain carries TRBV5-4 and TRBJ2-7; 8 nucleotides agree with TRBD2. Germline values: CDR1 SGHNT, CDR2 YYREEE (reference sequence). V lost 0 bases and J lost 4; bases outside the gene matches: 9. CDR3 length: 16 residues. The CDR3 here is CASSLAGGLVGYEQYF. CDR3 nucleotides: TGTGCCAGCAGCTTGGCCGGGGGACTAGTAGGTTACGAGCAGTACTTC.

The V call is TRBV27, the J call TRBJ2-1, with D possibly TRBD2 on 6 matching bases. Germline V gene lookup returns CDR1 MNHEY and CDR2 SMNVEV (reference sequence). The CDR3 covers 16 residues. V lost 4 bases to trimming and J lost 2 bases, with 15 bases between them. The CDR3 here is CASSYSQGEAYNEQFF. CDR3 nucleotides: TGTGCCAGCAGTTACTCCCAAGGGGAGGCCTACAATGAGCAGTTCTTC.

This clone came up many times. The CDR3 coding sequence is TGTGCCAGCAGCGAACGACTGCCCTTCAATTCACCCCTCCACTTT. Its translation: CASSERLPFNSPLHF. The chain couples TRBV2 to TRBJ1-6; D not resolved. CDR3 length: 15 residues. Germline CDR1 and CDR2: SNHLY and FYNNEI. V was clipped by 6 bases and J by 7 bases, with 16 bases between them.

This chain connects TRBV6-5 to TRBJ2-3; D perhaps matches TRBD2 (5 bases). The CDR3 runs to 14 residues. V was shortened by 6 bases and J by 0 bases, with 10 bases between the two germline ends. Looked up from germline, CDR1 is MNHEY and CDR2 is SVGAGI. The chain's CDR3 is CASRGRISTDTQYF. The CDR3 DNA reads TGTGCCAGCAGGGGGAGAATTAGCACAGATACGCAGTATTTT.

The V gene is TRBV27, the J gene TRBJ2-3, with 12 bases fitting TRBD2. Germline CDR1 reads MNHEY; CDR2 reads SMNVEV (reference sequence). The CDR3 runs 20 residues. J was trimmed by 6 bases and V by 0 bases; bases with no gene match: 16. The CDR3, as DNA: TGTGCCAGCAGTTTATCCCGGGCCTTGACTAGCGGGGGACCTCTGGATACGCAGTATTTT. The encoded protein is CASSLSRALTSGGPLDTQYF.

The chain uses TRBV13 and TRBJ2-3; possibly TRBD2 for D (6 bases). Germline-derived CDR1 and CDR2 are PRHDT and FYEKMQ (reference sequence). The CDR3 is 17 amino acids. The V gene lost 9 bases and the J gene lost 3 bases, with 25 bases spanning the gap. The CDR3: CASTSGGVGVRTDTQYF. The CDR3 DNA reads as TGTGCCAGTACTAGTGGCGGGGTGGGTGTGAGGACAGATACGCAGTATTTT. The whole variable domain, filled in from reference TRBV13 and TRBJ2-3, reads AAGVIQSPRHLIKEKRETATLKCYPIPRHDTVYWYQQGPGQDPQFLISFYEKMQSDKGSIPDRFSAQQFSDYHSELNMSSLELGDSALYFCASTSGGVGVRTDTQYFGPGTRLTVL.

The V call is TRBV27, the J call TRBJ2-1, with D uncertain. Germline CDR1 and CDR2: MNHEY and SMNVEV (reference sequence). The CDR3 runs 12 residues. Trimming removed 5 bases at V and 4 bases at J, with 6 bases between. Here the CDR3 DNA reads TGTGCCAGCAGTGTGTCTTACAATGAGCAGTTCTTC. This translates into CASSVSYNEQFF.

The rearrangement joins TRBV2 to TRBJ1-6, with a weak D call TRBD1 (5 bases). Germline values: CDR1 SNHLY, CDR2 FYNNEI. This CDR3 contains 14 residues. Trimming cost V 2 bases and J 9 bases, with 11 bases left between them. The CDR3 is CASSEHGGRSPLHF. Here the CDR3 DNA reads TGTGCCAGCAGTGAACACGGGGGTCGTTCACCCCTCCACTTT.

The V gene is TRBV7-8, the J gene TRBJ2-7; 7 nucleotides match TRBD1. The CDR3 loop spans 16 amino acids. Germline V lookup: CDR1 SGHVS, CDR2 FQNEAQ. The trim removed 4 bases at V and 3 bases at J, leaving 12 bases unmatched. The CDR3 here is CASSSAWTGMNYEQYF. The CDR3 DNA follows: TGTGCCAGCAGCTCCGCATGGACAGGAATGAACTACGAGCAGTACTTC.

V is TRBV27 and J is TRBJ2-7; TRBD1 agrees at 9 bases. Per germline, CDR1 MNHEY and CDR2 SMNVEV (reference sequence). V lost 4 bases and J lost 4; bases outside the gene matches: 14. This CDR3 comprises 17 residues. The CDR3 loop is CASSSTGKTGGTYEQYF. CDR3 DNA: TGTGCCAGCAGTTCAACGGGAAAGACAGGGGGGACATACGAGCAGTACTTC.

This clone was seen a single time. CDR3 sequence: CASSQTWRGNEKLFF. The CDR3 DNA reads TGCGCCAGCAGCCAGACGTGGAGGGGAAATGAAAAACTGTTTTTT. The chain links TRBV4-1 to TRBJ1-4; a possible D gene is TRBD1 (5 bases). Between the trimmed V and J ends, which lost 3 bases and 5 bases, there was a span of 13 bases. This CDR3 region has 15 residues. Germline CDR1 reads MGHRA; CDR2 reads YSYEKL.

The J gene is TRBJ1-2, the V gene TRBV30; a possible D gene is TRBD1 (5 bases). The CDR3 is made up of 15 amino acids. V was pared by 4 bases and J by 7 bases, with 22 bases between. Germline CDR1 GTSNPN, CDR2 SVGIG (reference sequence). CDR3 sequence: CAWTTLTELFGGYTF. The CDR3, as DNA: TGTGCCTGGACCACGTTGACAGAACTGTTCGGTGGCTACACCTTC.

The chain joins TRBV10-3 to TRBJ2-3; 10 nucleotides agree with TRBD1. The CDR3 sequence is 17 residues long. Unmatched junction bases numbered 9, after V lost 4 bases and J lost 2 bases. Per germline, CDR1 ENHRY and CDR2 SYGVKD. The CDR3 loop reads CAISAPTGGLATDTQYF. The CDR3 DNA follows: TGTGCCATCAGTGCCCCGACAGGGGGCCTGGCCACAGATACGCAGTATTTT.